This T cell receptor beta chain was sequenced during a study of T cells expressing NK-cell markers. The overall study: Of eight sequenced donors, seven were HCMV-seropositive and one HCMV-seronegative.

The CDR3 contains 15 residues. The V gene's germline CDR1 is SGHRS and CDR2 YFSETQ. Study outcomes and limitations: Several of the donors carried dominant NKG2C+ clonotypes that took up about 1.0-7.5% of their CD8+ T cells. Whether expanded NKG2C+ T cell clones were HCMV-specific remained unclear.

A 5'RACE template switching approach incorporating UMIs was used to make TCR beta cDNA. No DNA is given; TCRdb re-called the 5' RACE reads and lists each CDR3 protein once. The sample's table shows about 390,000 distinct CDR3 sequences. As concerns this clonotype: What it recognizes is unknown.

Sequencing was performed on blood T cells: a sorted CD56 or NKG2C T cell subset, CD4+ or CD8+ T cells, or bulk PBMC T cells (not recorded which). This receptor was identified in a woman aged 45-65 years in good health. The V and J genes are TRBV5-1 and TRBJ2-1; TCRdb proposes TRBD1, but this gene call is untestable without DNA. This chain's CDR3 is CASSPGPLMDNEQFF.